The rows below give T cell receptor beta chains drawn from one sample of a study of cytomegalovirus exposure and HLA in healthy donors. The repertoire was sequenced with immunoSEQ multiplex PCR; TCRdb's copy has only in-frame clones and lacks some. In the table there are some 100,000 clones, 70% to 80% of which are singletons. Sequencing was carried out using PBMCs. These receptors all stem from a human donor in good health. Both conserved end residues are part of each CDR3. D genes are given only for firm matches. Only some rows state a clone size, as once, few, many or a class for expanded clones.

NA,TRBJ2-7,TRBV12-5,NA,CASGLVLWWGSGGVPDEQYF,TGTGCTAGTGGTTTGGTACTATGGTGGGGGAGTGGCGGGGTTCCTGACGAGCAGTACTTC
NA,TRBJ2-7,TRBV5-8,NA,CASSLSAGGTYEQYF,TGTGCCAGCAGCTTGTCTGCAGGGGGGACCTACGAGCAGTACTTC
once,TRBJ2-2,TRBV6-5,TRBD2,CATSAGGSNTGELFF,TGTGCCACTTCCGCGGGGGGCTCGAACACCGGGGAGCTGTTTTTT
NA,TRBJ2-7,TRBV6-5,TRBD1,CASSYSNRGFNEQYF,TGTGCCAGCAGTTACTCGAACAGGGGGTTCAACGAGCAGTACTTC
NA,TRBJ2-7,TRBV6-1,TRBD1,CASTQTGGNAHEQYF,TGTGCCAGCACCCAGACAGGGGGCAATGCCCACGAGCAGTACTTC
once,TRBJ1-2,TRBV7-8,NA,CASTYRSLDYGYTF,TGTGCCAGCACTTATAGGAGCCTGGACTATGGCTACACCTTC
NA,TRBJ2-7,TRBV7-2,NA,CASSFDSPEQYF,TGTGCCAGCAGCTTCGACTCCCCCGAGCAGTACTTC
NA,TRBJ2-7,TRBV5-1,NA,CASSPRVRTPRSYEQYF,TGCGCCAGCAGCCCCAGGGTTAGGACCCCCCGAAGCTACGAGCAGTACTTC
few,TRBJ2-2,TRBV2,TRBD1,CASSVRGLGTGELFF,TGTGCCAGCAGTGTCAGGGGGCTTGGCACCGGGGAGCTGTTTTTT
NA,TRBJ1-1,TRBV19,TRBD1,CASSEDRVTEAFF,TGTGCCAGTAGTGAGGACAGGGTCACTGAAGCTTTCTTT
NA,TRBJ1-1,TRBV11-3,NA,CASSWTVNTEAFF,TGTGCCAGCAGCTGGACAGTGAACACTGAAGCTTTCTTT
few,TRBJ2-7,TRBV30,TRBD2,CAWSVRLAGESYEQYF,TGTGCCTGGAGTGTACGCCTAGCGGGAGAGTCCTACGAGCAGTACTTC
NA,TRBJ1-1,TRBV9,NA,CASSVGSVGEAFF,TGTGCCAGCAGCGTCGGGTCGGTAGGTGAAGCTTTCTTT
NA,TRBJ2-7,TRBV11-2,NA,CASSFGSIARQYF,TGTGCCAGCAGCTTCGGGTCCATCGCCAGGCAGTACTTC
NA,TRBJ1-4,TRBV29-1,TRBD1,CSVGRGTGYNEKLFF,TGCAGCGTTGGAAGGGGGACAGGGTATAATGAAAAACTGTTTTTT
NA,TRBJ2-7,TRBV4-3,TRBD1,CASSLARGRISEQYF,TGCGCCAGCAGCCTAGCGAGGGGGCGAATCTCCGAGCAGTACTTC
NA,TRBJ2-5,TRBV7-6,NA,CASSQRGIQETQYF,TGTGCCAGCAGCCAAAGGGGGATCCAAGAGACCCAGTACTTC
NA,TRBJ1-2,TRBV7-2,NA,CASSFYGGGYTF,TGTGCCAGCAGCTTTTACGGGGGGGGCTACACCTTC
few,TRBJ2-7,TRBV5-4,TRBD1,CASKMDRAAREQYF,TGTGCCAGCAAGATGGACAGGGCGGCGCGCGAGCAGTACTTC
NA,TRBJ2-7,TRBV6-5,TRBD1,CASSYGTGFSEQYF,TGTGCCAGCAGTTATGGGACAGGGTTTTCCGAGCAGTACTTC
NA,TRBJ1-6,TRBV28,NA,CASSLGGNSYNSPLHF,TGTGCCAGCAGTTTAGGAGGGAACTCCTATAATTCACCCCTCCACTTT
NA,TRBJ2-2,TRBV9,NA,CASSTYTEGGELFF,TGTGCCAGCAGCACATACACTGAGGGCGGGGAGCTGTTTTTT
NA,TRBJ1-2,TRBV10-3,NA,CAISEGGNYGYTF,TGTGCCATCAGTGAGGGAGGGAACTATGGCTACACCTTC
NA,TRBJ2-4,TRBV5-6,NA,CASSLSGTRHIQYF,TGTGCCAGCAGCTTGAGTGGGACAAGGCACATTCAGTACTTC